These 22 T cell receptor beta chains share one sample of origin, sequenced in a study of blood T cells in healthy people across ages (dated by TCRdb to between 2014 and 2017). Libraries were made using 5' RACE. The listed sequencing device is Illumina HiSeq 2500. The second PCR ran for roughly 7 to 11 cycles and used a J-beta primer mix along with a sample-barcoded 5' primer. TCRdb itself trimmed the public reads at Q25 with fastp, ran MiXCR and retained productive beta chains. CDR3 protein duplicates are merged, each entry listing the most common genes and DNA. For this sample there are 780,000 or so distinct CDR3 sequences; roughly 25% appear just once. 3.7% of the sample comes from the top ten. This sample also belongs to another study, concerning T cells of mothers and their children.

Input material: blood. These receptors all stem from a boy younger than 18 in good health.

This clonotype was observed a handful of times. The J gene is TRBJ1-1, the V gene TRBV6-1; the D gene is possibly TRBD1 (5 bases). With 0 bases removed from V and 7 bases from J, the gap between germline ends came to 12 bases. The CDR3 consists of 14 residues. From germline, CDR1 is MNHNS and CDR2 SASEGT. The CDR3 is CASSEARTPYEAFF. The DNA for the CDR3 is TGTGCCAGCAGTGAAGCGAGGACACCATATGAAGCTTTCTTT.

This clonotype was recorded at least ten times. The gene calls are TRBV7-9 and TRBJ2-1; a weak D match, TRBD1 (5 bases). Germline CDR1 SEHNR, CDR2 FQNEAQ (reference sequence). CDR3 size: 14 residues. The V gene lost 5 bases and the J gene lost 7 bases, with 15 bases spanning the gap. The CDR3: CASSPSTVGNEQFF. The CDR3 DNA sequence: TGTGCCAGCAGCCCATCGACAGTAGGGAATGAGCAGTTCTTC.

The V call is TRBV9, the J call TRBJ2-3; D gene ambiguous. Germline CDR1 SGDLS, CDR2 YYNGEE. This CDR3 has 15 residues. V was pared by 2 bases and J by 2 bases, with 12 bases between. CDR3 protein: CASSVDIPYTDTQYF. The CDR3 bases are TGTGCCAGCAGCGTCGACATTCCCTACACAGATACGCAGTATTTT.

This clonotype was counted a few times. The CDR3 nucleotides are TGCGCCAGCAGCTTGGGACAATCAGGGGAGCAGTTCTTC. This codes for CASSLGQSGEQFF. The chain carries TRBV5-1 and TRBJ2-1, with D maybe TRBD1 (5 bases). The CDR3 has 13 amino acids. V shed 0 bases and J shed 10 bases, with 11 bases lying between them. Per germline, CDR1 SGHRS and CDR2 YFSETQ.

The rearrangement joins TRBV12-3 or TRBV12-4 to TRBJ2-1; no definite D call. Judging by the DNA end, TRBJ2-7 fits better; the J call may be wrong. The CDR3 length is 13 residues. The CDR3 spells CASSLVGLVEQYF. DNA for the CDR3: TGTGCCAGCAGTTTAGTCGGCCTAGTCGAGCAGTACTTC.

This sequence joins TRBV12-3 or TRBV12-4 and TRBJ2-7; 8 bases line up with TRBD1. Unmatched junction bases numbered 9, after V lost 4 bases and J lost 7 bases. This CDR3 is 14 amino acids long. The CDR3 protein is CASSSPDRVREQYF. The CDR3 DNA follows: TGTGCCAGCAGTTCGCCGGACAGGGTAAGGGAGCAGTACTTC.

The chain recombines TRBV12-3 or TRBV12-4 with TRBJ2-3; 8 bases match TRBD2. J lost 5 bases, V lost 6 bases, and 7 bases had no gene match. The CDR3 is 14 amino acids. The CDR3 spells CASRSSGLLDTQYF. CDR3 coding DNA: TGTGCCAGCAGGTCTAGCGGGCTTCTAGATACGCAGTATTTT.

This clonotype was recorded a few times. The chain employs TRBV7-3 and TRBJ2-3; D remains unclear. The CDR3 extends over 13 amino acids. Between the trimmed V and J ends, which lost 5 bases and 6 bases, there was a span of 12 bases. The germline CDR1 and CDR2 sequences are SGHTA and FQGTGA. CDR3 sequence (DNA): TGTGCCAGCAGCAACTACACGGTGGATACGCAGTATTTT. This translates into CASSNYTVDTQYF.

This clonotype was seen more than once but under ten times. The chain is built from TRBV20-1 and TRBJ2-3; D possibly corresponds to TRBD2 (6 bases). The V gene's germline CDR1 is DFQATT and CDR2 SNEGSKA (reference sequence). This CDR3 is 14 amino acids long. Trimming shortened V by 3 bases and J by 4 bases, and 14 bases separated the two germline ends. The DNA of the CDR3 is TGCAGTGCTAGCGTGCCAGGGAGGTCAGATACGCAGTATTTT. Protein product: CSASVPGRSDTQYF.

This clonotype was picked up a small number of times. V is TRBV24-1 and J is TRBJ2-5; 9 nucleotides agree with TRBD1. The CDR3 spans 15 residues. V was clipped by 3 bases and J by 4 bases; unmatched bases: 5. Germline V gene sequence: CDR1 KGHDR, CDR2 SFDVKD. CDR3 sequence: CATSDPGTGRETQYF. In DNA, the CDR3 is TGTGCCACCAGTGATCCCGGGACAGGGCGAGAGACCCAGTACTTC.

This clonotype was seen once. One end of the junction does not line up with germline, which may come from a read error. CDR3 sequence: CASSLSGRADTRYF. The DNA of the CDR3 is TGTGCCAGCAGCTTAAGCGGGAGGGCGGATACGCGGTATTTT. The chain carries TRBV7-3 and TRBJ2-3, with 9 bases aligning to TRBD2. Germline V gives CDR1 SGHTA, CDR2 FQGTGA. The CDR3 extends over 14 amino acids.

V is TRBV20-1 and J is TRBJ1-5; D is perhaps TRBD1 (6 bases). The germline V and J ends were trimmed by 6 bases and 4 bases, with 10 bases remaining between them. CDR1 DFQATT and CDR2 SNEGSKA come from the germline V gene (reference sequence). This CDR3 comprises 12 residues. CDR3 DNA: TGCAGTGCACCAGACAGGAATCAGCCCCAGCATTTT. It encodes CSAPDRNQPQHF.

The CDR3 nucleotides read TGCAGTGCTAGGGACCCCAAACAGGGGGAGACCCAGTACTTC. Translation: CSARDPKQGETQYF. The rearrangement joins TRBV20-1 to TRBJ2-5; 7 bases map to TRBD1. The CDR3 sequence is 14 residues long. CDR1 and CDR2 (germline): DFQATT, SNEGSKA (reference sequence). V lost 3 bases, J lost 5 bases, and 9 bases stayed unmatched.

This clonotype was observed a few times. The chain employs TRBV4-1 and TRBJ2-7; D unresolved. The closer fit of TRBJ2-5 to the DNA end suggests the J call may be wrong. Germline V lookup: CDR1 MGHRA, CDR2 YSYEKL. The CDR3 runs to 16 residues. The chain's CDR3 is CASSPIRVSSQETQYF. In nucleotides, the CDR3 is TGCGCCAGCAGCCCAATCAGAGTTAGCAGCCAAGAGACCCAGTACTTC.

The sample holds a few counts of this clonotype. As DNA, the CDR3 is TGTGCCAGCAGCTCCCAGCGTTACAATGAGCAGTTCTTC. Translation: CASSSQRYNEQFF. The genes are TRBV7-3 and TRBJ2-1; D not certain. The CDR3 totals 13 residues. Germline lookup yields CDR1 SGHTA and CDR2 FQGTGA. With 4 bases removed from V and 4 bases from J, the gap between germline ends came to 8 bases.

The rearrangement uses TRBV24-1 and TRBJ2-5, with 8 bases matching TRBD1. This CDR3 region has 13 residues. Germline CDR1 reads KGHDR; CDR2 reads SFDVKD. Trimming took 7 bases from V and 3 from J; bases not matched to a gene: 3. Written as DNA, the CDR3 is TGTGCCACCAGAAAACAGGGGGAAGAGACCCAGTACTTC. As protein: CATRKQGEETQYF.

The J gene is TRBJ1-2, the V gene TRBV27; 7 nucleotides agree with TRBD1. The length of the CDR3 is 17 residues. The J segment lost 1 base and the V segment lost 4 bases, leaving 12 bases of the junction unmatched. Germline CDR1 reads MNHEY; CDR2 reads SMNVEV (reference sequence). The CDR3 region is CASSYSLNRGGNYGYTF. Here the CDR3 DNA reads TGTGCCAGCAGTTACTCACTCAACAGGGGAGGTAACTATGGCTACACCTTC.

V usage is TRBV18 and J usage is TRBJ2-5, with 7 positions matching TRBD2. Germline loops: CDR1 KGHSH, CDR2 LQKENI. There are 14 residues in the CDR3. Unmatched junction bases numbered 3, after V lost 2 bases and J lost 3 bases. The CDR3 reads CASSPGLDKETQYF. As DNA, the CDR3 is TGTGCCAGCTCACCAGGACTAGACAAAGAGACCCAGTACTTC.

The chain has TRBV15 and TRBJ2-3; TRBD1 aligns across 8 bases. V gave up 8 bases and J gave up 1 base; unmatched junction bases: 5. CDR3 length: 14 residues. Germline CDR1 is LNHNV and CDR2 is YYDKDF (reference sequence). Written as DNA, the CDR3 is TGTGCCACCCGGACAGGGAAGGGCACAGATACGCAGTATTTT. Protein: CATRTGKGTDTQYF.

This clonotype was recorded a few times. The CDR3 coding sequence is TGTGCCAAACAAAGGAGGGAAGAACAAGAGACCCAGTACTTC. It specifies CAKQRREEQETQYF. The rearrangement links TRBV2 to TRBJ2-5, with D perhaps TRBD2 (6 bases). The V end lost 10 bases, the J end lost 2 bases, and 17 bases lay between the germline ends. The germline V gene encodes CDR1 SNHLY and CDR2 FYNNEI. There are 14 residues in the CDR3.

V is TRBV11-2 and J is TRBJ2-7; maybe TRBD2 (6 bases). Germline values: CDR1 SGHAT, CDR2 FQNNGV. Trimming took off 2 bases at V and 2 bases at J, with 19 bases between the two ends. The CDR3 totals 17 residues. The DNA for the CDR3 is TGTGCCAGCAGCTTAAGGGGAGGCGGGTTGGGGACCTACGAGCAGTACTTC. Amino acid sequence: CASSLRGGGLGTYEQYF.

CDR3 protein: CASSSLTLSSYNEQFF. The CDR3 nucleotides are TGTGCCAGCAGTTCTCTGACTCTGAGCTCCTACAATGAGCAGTTCTTC. The chain couples TRBV6-2 or TRBV6-3 to TRBJ2-1; unclear D gene. The CDR3 sequence is 16 residues long. In germline, CDR1 is MNHEY, CDR2 SVGEGT. V lost 4 bases and J 0 bases, leaving 13 bases between the germline ends.